This TCR beta chain was captured by sequencing in a study of cytomegalovirus exposure and HLA in healthy donors. Regarding the study as a whole: When presence/absence was analysed, sequencing depth was taken to be roughly uniform across donors.

The PCR employed 60 Vbeta primers together with 13 Jbeta primers. Sequencing used immunoSEQ multiplex PCR; TCRdb keeps in-frame clones, though not all of them. Of roughly 110,000 clones in the sample, more than 60% were seen once. A remark on this clone: The target antigen is unknown.

Input material: PBMCs. The sequence derives from a woman aged 45-60 years in good health and CMV-seropositive.

The CDR3: CASSFDQGYYGYTF. DNA of the CDR3: TGTGCCAGCAGTTTCGACCAGGGATACTATGGCTACACCTTC. The rearrangement joins TRBV2 to TRBJ1-2; a weak D match, TRBD1 (5 bases). CDR1 is SNHLY and CDR2 is FYNNEI in the germline V gene. This CDR3 is 14 amino acids long. V lost 5 bases to trimming and J lost 3 bases, with 13 bases between them.